These 8 T cell receptor beta chains were all obtained from the same sample, sequenced in a study of cytomegalovirus exposure and HLA in healthy donors. Generated by immunoSEQ multiplex PCR, the TCRdb table keeps only in-frame clones and is missing some. The sample has approximately 270,000 clones, less than 90% seen once; the top ten hold about 11%. Source material: PBMCs. These receptors all stem from a man between 18 and 29 years old in good health and CMV-seropositive.

The chain uses TRBV15 and TRBJ2-5, with 8 positions matching TRBD1. This CDR3 region has 17 residues. V shed 0 bases and J 0 bases; nucleotides not matched to a gene: 6. The germline V gene encodes CDR1 LNHNV and CDR2 YYDKDF (reference sequence). The CDR3 DNA is TGTGCCACCAGCAGAGATCCAGGGGGCCTGTACCAAGAGACCCAGTACTTC. As protein: CATSRDPGGLYQETQYF.

The chain carries TRBV10-2 and TRBJ2-1, with TRBD2 matching over 11 bases. There are 14 residues in the CDR3. Germline CDR1 and CDR2: WSHSY and SAAADI. V was pared by 6 bases and J by 5 bases, with 3 bases of the junction left unmatched. CDR3 nucleotides: TGCGCCAGCAGGCTAGCGGGAGGAAACAATGAGCAGTTCTTC. Translated, it gives CASRLAGGNNEQFF.

This sequence joins TRBV5-4 and TRBJ2-2, with TRBD2 identical over 13 bases. Germline lookup yields CDR1 SGHNT and CDR2 YYREEE (reference sequence). This CDR3 is built from 16 residues. After removal of 6 bases from V and 2 bases from J, the junction contained 4 bases not matched to a gene. The CDR3 nucleotides read TGTGCCAGCAAGGGGACTAGCGGGACCAACACCGGGGAGCTGTTTTTT. Translation: CASKGTSGTNTGELFF. The complete variable domain, with remaining parts taken from reference TRBV5-4 and TRBJ2-2, reads ETGVTQSPTHLIKTRGQQVTLRCSSQSGHNTVSWYQQALGQGPQFIFQYYREEENGRGNFPPRFSGLQFPNYSSELNVNALELDDSALYLCASKGTSGTNTGELFFGEGSRLTVL.

This clone was found a few times. The rearrangement joins TRBV5-1 to TRBJ1-1, with a weak D call TRBD1 (6 bases). CDR3 size: 13 residues. The germline gives CDR1 SGHRS, CDR2 YFSETQ. V gave up 4 bases and J gave up 5 bases, with 12 bases separating them. The CDR3 is CASSITGLTEAFF. CDR3 sequence (DNA): TGCGCCAGCAGCATTACAGGGTTAACTGAAGCTTTCTTT. Full variable domain (missing parts from reference TRBV5-1 and TRBJ1-1): KAGVTQTPRYLIKTRGQQVTLSCSPISGHRSVSWYQQTPGQGLQFLFEYFSETQRNKGNFPGRFSGRQFSNSRSEMNVSTLELGDSALYLCASSITGLTEAFFGQGTRLTVV.

The chain carries TRBV27 and TRBJ2-7; TRBD1 matches at 8 bases. The CDR3 runs to 14 residues. V trimming: 2 bases; J trimming: 5 bases; junction bases outside the gene matches: 5. Germline V gives CDR1 MNHEY, CDR2 SMNVEV (reference sequence). The CDR3 DNA follows: TGTGCCAGCAGTTTACTACAGGGGGGCCACGAGCAGTACTTC. It translates to CASSLLQGGHEQYF.

The chain carries TRBV6-6 and TRBJ1-2; a possible D gene is TRBD1 (5 bases). Germline-derived CDR1 and CDR2 are MNHNY and SVGAGI (reference sequence). The V and J ends lost 2 bases and 8 bases respectively, with 9 bases between them. The CDR3 is 12 amino acids. The CDR3 protein is CASSYRGEGYTF. The CDR3, as DNA: TGTGCCAGCAGTTACAGGGGCGAAGGCTACACCTTC.

DNA of the CDR3: TGTGCCAGCAGCCCCCGAATCCCCACCAATGAGCAGTTCTTC. Amino acids: CASSPRIPTNEQFF. The V call is TRBV7-9, the J call TRBJ2-1, with no clear D. Germline CDR1 is SEHNR and CDR2 is FQNEAQ (reference sequence). V was shortened by 5 bases and J by 6 bases, with 14 bases between the two germline ends. The CDR3 consists of 14 residues.

V and J are TRBV4-2 and TRBJ2-7; D may be TRBD2 (6 bases). V gave up 0 bases and J gave up 3 bases, with 9 bases separating them. There are 14 residues in the CDR3. Germline CDR1 and CDR2: LGHNA and YNFKEQ. The CDR3 bases are TGTGCCAGCAGCCAAGATACTAGCATCTACGAGCAGTACTTC. Encoded protein: CASSQDTSIYEQYF.